The T cell receptor (beta chain) under discussion was sequenced for a study of cytotoxic CD8 clonotypes in ibrutinib-treated CLL. Study outcomes and limitations: The clonality rise at ibrutinib response reflected private clonotype expansion. Clonality went up at the time of ibrutinib response, stayed stable in sustained remission, and later dropped back toward its baseline level at progression. Starting clonality was above that of age-matched healthy donors and tracked circulating CD8+ T-cell counts.

A remark on this clone: Its antigen is still unknown.

The CDR3 is 19 amino acids. CDR1 is KGHSH and CDR2 is LQKENI in the germline V gene. Trimming at V came to 4 bases and at J to 5 bases, leaving 11 bases not matched to a gene. Frozen PBMC stocks contributed roughly 2.1 micrograms of genomic DNA to the TCR beta libraries. The method was immunoSEQ multiplex PCR; TCRdb's version includes in-frame clones alone and lacks a portion of them. The sample lists approximately 350,000 clones, 67% occurring once. The gene calls are TRBV18 and TRBJ2-1; the match to TRBD2 covers 16 bases. This sample comprised PBMCs, obtained after 36 months of ibrutinib treatment. This clonotype was sampled from a human donor with chronic lymphocytic leukemia. The CDR3, as DNA: TGTGCCAGCTCACGATCGGGACTAGCGGGGGGGCCGAGAAACAATGAGCAGTTCTTC. This sequence encodes CASSRSGLAGGPRNNEQFF.